The rows below give T cell receptor beta chains drawn from one sample of a study of T cells in Graves' hyperthyroidism and ophthalmopathy. TCRdb used MiXCR to reprocess the multiplex PCR reads, holding one entry per CDR3 protein. Of approximately 710,000 distinct CDR3 sequences in the sample, 15% to 20% are singletons; the top ten hold 15% to 19%. The specimen was blood. These receptors came from a man aged 50 to 59 with Graves' hyperthyroidism. CDR3s include the opening cysteine and the closing phenylalanine or tryptophan. D genes are given only for firm matches. For some rows the clone size is stated as once, few or many, or as a class when expanded; others skip it.

CDR3 protein: CASSVRGTSSEQYF
CDR3 DNA: TGTGCCAGCAGCGTACGCGGGACTAGTTCGGAGCAGTACTTC
D gene: TRBD2
J gene: TRBJ2-7
clone size: many
V gene: TRBV9

CDR3 protein: CASSASSGSYNEQFF
CDR3 DNA: TGTGCCAGCAGCGCCTCGTCGGGATCCTACAATGAGCAGTTCTTC
D gene: .
J gene: TRBJ2-1
clone size: many
V gene: TRBV9

CDR3 protein: CSASRPSQAADTQYF
CDR3 DNA: TGCAGTGCTAGTAGGCCTAGCCAGGCCGCAGATACGCAGTATTTT
D gene: .
J gene: TRBJ2-3
clone size: many
V gene: TRBV20-1

CDR3 protein: CSVVKGASRGGELFF
CDR3 DNA: TGCAGCGTTGTAAAGGGGGCCAGCCGGGGCGGGGAGCTGTTTTTT
D gene: TRBD1
J gene: TRBJ2-2
clone size: many
V gene: TRBV29-1

CDR3 protein: CASSILGQGNGQPQHF
CDR3 DNA: TGTGCCAGTAGTATCCTGGGACAGGGAAACGGTCAGCCCCAGCATTTT
D gene: TRBD1
J gene: TRBJ1-5
clone size: .
V gene: TRBV19

CDR3 protein: CASSFEASGTGELFF
CDR3 DNA: TGTGCCAGCAGTTTTGAGGCTAGCGGGACCGGGGAGCTGTTTTTT
D gene: TRBD2
J gene: TRBJ2-2
clone size: many
V gene: TRBV27

CDR3 protein: CASSPDRDSGNTIYF
CDR3 DNA: TGCGCCAGCAGCCCCGACAGGGATTCTGGAAACACCATATATTTT
D gene: TRBD1
J gene: TRBJ1-3
clone size: few
V gene: TRBV4-1

CDR3 protein: CASSRDMTSHNQPQHF
CDR3 DNA: TGTGCCAGCAGTCGCGATATGACCTCACACAATCAGCCCCAGCATTTT
D gene: .
J gene: TRBJ1-5
clone size: many
V gene: TRBV12-3/TRBV12-4

CDR3 protein: CASSYSPGEYDTQYF
CDR3 DNA: TGTGCCAGCAGTTACTCACCGGGAGAATATGATACGCAGTATTTT
D gene: .
J gene: TRBJ2-3
clone size: .
V gene: TRBV6-5

CDR3 protein: CASSQSGTGELFF
CDR3 DNA: TGTGCCAGCAGCCAATCAGGCACCGGGGAGCTGTTTTTT
D gene: .
J gene: TRBJ2-2
clone size: many
V gene: TRBV3-1

CDR3 protein: CATSVAMGFTDTQYF
CDR3 DNA: TGTGCCACCAGTGTTGCGATGGGGTTCACAGATACGCAGTATTTT
D gene: .
J gene: TRBJ2-3
clone size: many
V gene: TRBV24-1

CDR3 protein: CASSEQGDNTEAFF
CDR3 DNA: TGTGCCAGCAGTGAACAGGGTGACAACACTGAAGCTTTCTTT
D gene: .
J gene: TRBJ1-1
clone size: few
V gene: TRBV6-1

CDR3 protein: CASSFDGSNQPQHF
CDR3 DNA: TGTGCCAGCAGTTTTGACGGTAGCAATCAGCCCCAGCATTTT
D gene: .
J gene: TRBJ1-5
clone size: many
V gene: TRBV27

CDR3 protein: CASSWGQYSDF
CDR3 DNA: TGTGCCAGCAGCTGGGGACAGTACTCGGACTTC
D gene: TRBD1
J gene: TRBJ2-5
clone size: .
V gene: TRBV28

CDR3 protein: CASSFVAAGQYF
CDR3 DNA: TGTGCCAGCAGTTTCGTTGCGGCCGGGCAGTACTTC
D gene: .
J gene: TRBJ2-7
clone size: .
V gene: TRBV28

CDR3 protein: CASSYGNTGAFF
CDR3 DNA: TGTGCCAGCAGCTACGGGAACACTGGAGCTTTCTTT
D gene: .
J gene: TRBJ1-1
clone size: .
V gene: TRBV7-2

CDR3 protein: CASSIGLSETETQYF
CDR3 DNA: TGTGCCAGCAGCATAGGACTTAGCGAGACAGAGACCCAGTACTTC
D gene: .
J gene: TRBJ2-5
clone size: many
V gene: TRBV6-1

CDR3 protein: CASSLTDYTEAFF
CDR3 DNA: TGTGCCAGCAGCTTAACGGATTACACTGAAGCTTTCTTT
D gene: .
J gene: TRBJ1-1
clone size: .
V gene: TRBV7-6

CDR3 protein: CASSLSSGLGSLETQYF
CDR3 DNA: TGTGCCAGCAGTCTATCTAGCGGTTTGGGTTCGTTGGAGACCCAGTACTTC
D gene: TRBD2
J gene: TRBJ2-5
clone size: few
V gene: TRBV28

CDR3 protein: CACRQGSNTEAFF
CDR3 DNA: TGTGCCTGCCGACAGGGCTCGAACACTGAAGCTTTCTTT
D gene: TRBD1
J gene: TRBJ1-1
clone size: .
V gene: TRBV30

CDR3 protein: CASSSSYRDYKSRETQYF
CDR3 DNA: TGTGCCAGTAGTAGCTCCTACCGGGACTACAAGTCGCGAGAGACCCAGTACTTC
D gene: TRBD2
J gene: TRBJ2-5
clone size: few
V gene: TRBV19

CDR3 protein: CASSQMGQGPWNEQFF
CDR3 DNA: TGTGCCAGCAGCCAGATGGGACAGGGGCCTTGGAATGAGCAGTTCTTC
D gene: TRBD1
J gene: TRBJ2-1
clone size: many
V gene: TRBV3-1

CDR3 protein: CASSLGRLQETQYF
CDR3 DNA: TGTGCCAGCAGCTTGGGACGGCTGCAAGAGACCCAGTACTTC
D gene: .
J gene: TRBJ2-5
clone size: many
V gene: TRBV7-2

CDR3 protein: CASTSGYSTDTQYF
CDR3 DNA: TGTGCCAGCACTAGCGGGTATAGCACAGATACGCAGTATTTT
D gene: TRBD2
J gene: TRBJ2-3
clone size: many
V gene: TRBV13

CDR3 protein: CASSNPGQRTGANVLTF
CDR3 DNA: TGTGCCAGCAGCAACCCGGGACAGCGAACTGGGGCCAACGTCCTGACTTTC
D gene: TRBD1
J gene: TRBJ2-6
clone size: .
V gene: TRBV25-1

CDR3 protein: CASSVAGVRNEQFF
CDR3 DNA: TGTGCCAGCAGCGTAGCGGGAGTTCGTAATGAGCAGTTCTTC
D gene: .
J gene: TRBJ2-1
clone size: few
V gene: TRBV9

CDR3 protein: CASSYSGSGANVLTF
CDR3 DNA: TGTGCCAGCAGTTACTCGGGCTCTGGGGCCAACGTCCTGACTTTC
D gene: .
J gene: TRBJ2-6
clone size: few
V gene: TRBV6-2/TRBV6-3

CDR3 protein: CAISDEGVGEKLFF
CDR3 DNA: TGTGCCATCAGTGACGAGGGGGTGGGTGAAAAACTGTTTTTT
D gene: .
J gene: TRBJ1-4
clone size: .
V gene: TRBV10-3

CDR3 protein: CASSFGGGADTF
CDR3 DNA: .
D gene: .
J gene: TRBJ1-2
clone size: .
V gene: TRBV12-3/TRBV12-4

CDR3 protein: CASNRAENSNQPQHF
CDR3 DNA: TGTGCCAGTAACCGAGCAGAAAATAGCAATCAGCCCCAGCATTTT
D gene: .
J gene: TRBJ1-5
clone size: few
V gene: TRBV19

CDR3 protein: CASSFTGGDSYGYTF
CDR3 DNA: TGTGCCAGCAGTTTCACAGGGGGGGATTCCTATGGCTACACCTTC
D gene: TRBD1
J gene: TRBJ1-2
clone size: many
V gene: TRBV27

CDR3 protein: CASSFGGYGLGADTQYF
CDR3 DNA: TGTGCCAGCAGTTTCGGCGGTTACGGCCTGGGCGCAGATACGCAGTATTTT
D gene: .
J gene: TRBJ2-3
clone size: few
V gene: TRBV12-3/TRBV12-4

CDR3 protein: CSARDGGASGYTF
CDR3 DNA: TGCAGTGCTAGAGATGGAGGGGCGAGTGGCTACACCTTC
D gene: .
J gene: TRBJ1-2
clone size: few
V gene: TRBV20-1

CDR3 protein: CASQTGGSAGEYEQYF
CDR3 DNA: TGTGCCAGCCAGACGGGGGGCTCGGCGGGAGAGTACGAGCAGTACTTC
D gene: .
J gene: TRBJ2-7
clone size: .
V gene: TRBV11-2

CDR3 protein: CASSLVTTGETQYF
CDR3 DNA: TGTGCCAGCAGCTTAGTCACGACGGGGGAGACCCAGTACTTC
D gene: .
J gene: TRBJ2-5
clone size: few
V gene: TRBV7-9

CDR3 protein: CASSLWAGVSAEAFF
CDR3 DNA: TGTGCCAGCAGTTTATGGGCAGGGGTGAGCGCTGAAGCTTTCTTT
D gene: .
J gene: TRBJ1-1
clone size: .
V gene: TRBV28

CDR3 protein: CASSLGMSYYEQYF
CDR3 DNA: TGTGCCAGCAGCTTAGGAATGAGTTACTACGAGCAGTACTTC
D gene: .
J gene: TRBJ2-7
clone size: many
V gene: TRBV11-2

CDR3 protein: CASSSERNEKLFF
CDR3 DNA: TGTGCCAGCAGCTCGGAACGGAATGAAAAACTGTTTTTT
D gene: .
J gene: TRBJ1-4
clone size: many
V gene: TRBV7-2

CDR3 protein: CASSTLTSGKSYEQYF
CDR3 DNA: TGTGCCAGTAGTACCTTGACTAGCGGGAAATCTTACGAGCAGTACTTC
D gene: TRBD2
J gene: TRBJ2-7
clone size: .
V gene: TRBV19

CDR3 protein: CSARVAGSYEQYF
CDR3 DNA: TGCAGTGCTAGAGTAGCGGGATCCTACGAGCAGTACTTC
D gene: TRBD2
J gene: TRBJ2-7
clone size: many
V gene: TRBV20-1

CDR3 protein: CASSLPSGQGSYNEQFF
CDR3 DNA: TGTGCCAGCAGCTTACCCTCAGGACAGGGCTCCTACAATGAGCAGTTCTTC
D gene: TRBD1
J gene: TRBJ2-1
clone size: .
V gene: TRBV13

CDR3 protein: CATSDLGGDSYNEQFF
CDR3 DNA: TGTGCCACCAGTGATTTGGGCGGGGATTCCTACAATGAGCAGTTCTTC
D gene: .
J gene: TRBJ2-1
clone size: many
V gene: TRBV24-1

CDR3 protein: CASSFSYPMSGELFF
CDR3 DNA: TGTGCCAGCAGCTTTAGCTACCCAATGTCCGGGGAGCTGTTTTTT
D gene: .
J gene: TRBJ2-2
clone size: few
V gene: TRBV6-1

CDR3 protein: CASSLNVGEQYF
CDR3 DNA: TGTGCCAGCAGTTTGAACGTTGGTGAGCAGTACTTC
D gene: .
J gene: TRBJ2-7
clone size: few
V gene: TRBV3-1

CDR3 protein: CASSQMTGPLVGNTIYF
CDR3 DNA: TGCGCCAGCAGCCAAATGACAGGGCCTCTTGTTGGAAACACCATATATTTT
D gene: TRBD1
J gene: TRBJ1-3
clone size: once
V gene: TRBV4-1

CDR3 protein: CASSLNSAQSSGANVLTF
CDR3 DNA: TGCGCCAGCAGCTTGAATTCAGCGCAGTCCTCTGGGGCCAACGTCCTGACTTTC
D gene: .
J gene: TRBJ2-6
clone size: .
V gene: TRBV5-1

CDR3 protein: CASSTYQGTSGTDTQYF
CDR3 DNA: TGCGCCAGCAGTACCTACCAGGGGACTAGCGGCACAGATACGCAGTATTTT
D gene: TRBD2
J gene: TRBJ2-3
clone size: few
V gene: TRBV5-1

CDR3 protein: CASSEEVGGRPYNEQFF
CDR3 DNA: TGTGCCAGCAGTGAAGAAGTAGGGGGAAGGCCCTACAATGAGCAGTTCTTC
D gene: .
J gene: TRBJ2-1
clone size: many
V gene: TRBV6-1

CDR3 protein: CATRPSSGSYNEQFF
CDR3 DNA: TGTGCCACCAGACCCTCCTCGGGTTCCTACAATGAGCAGTTCTTC
D gene: .
J gene: TRBJ2-1
clone size: many
V gene: TRBV2

CDR3 protein: CSARDLTDTYEQYF
CDR3 DNA: TGCAGTGCTAGAGATCTTACAGATACCTACGAGCAGTACTTC
D gene: .
J gene: TRBJ2-7
clone size: .
V gene: TRBV20-1

CDR3 protein: CASRTGQGAPNYGYTF
CDR3 DNA: TGTGCCAGCAGGACGGGACAGGGGGCGCCAAACTATGGCTACACCTTC
D gene: TRBD1
J gene: TRBJ1-2
clone size: few
V gene: TRBV5-4

CDR3 protein: CAISEGTGRAGNTIYF
CDR3 DNA: TGTGCCATCAGTGAGGGGACAGGGAGAGCTGGAAACACCATATATTTT
D gene: TRBD1
J gene: TRBJ1-3
clone size: few
V gene: TRBV10-3

CDR3 protein: CASREEAPSSDYEQYF
CDR3 DNA: TGTGCCAGCAGGGAGGAGGCCCCGAGCAGCGACTACGAGCAGTACTTC
D gene: .
J gene: TRBJ2-7
clone size: many
V gene: TRBV11-2

CDR3 protein: CASSATGRGETQYF
CDR3 DNA: TGTGCCAGCAGCGCCACAGGGAGGGGGGAGACCCAGTACTTC
D gene: .
J gene: TRBJ2-5
clone size: many
V gene: TRBV7-3

CDR3 protein: CASRAGNYGYTF
CDR3 DNA: TGTGCCAGCAGGGCGGGGAACTATGGCTACACCTTC
D gene: .
J gene: TRBJ1-2
clone size: .
V gene: TRBV25-1